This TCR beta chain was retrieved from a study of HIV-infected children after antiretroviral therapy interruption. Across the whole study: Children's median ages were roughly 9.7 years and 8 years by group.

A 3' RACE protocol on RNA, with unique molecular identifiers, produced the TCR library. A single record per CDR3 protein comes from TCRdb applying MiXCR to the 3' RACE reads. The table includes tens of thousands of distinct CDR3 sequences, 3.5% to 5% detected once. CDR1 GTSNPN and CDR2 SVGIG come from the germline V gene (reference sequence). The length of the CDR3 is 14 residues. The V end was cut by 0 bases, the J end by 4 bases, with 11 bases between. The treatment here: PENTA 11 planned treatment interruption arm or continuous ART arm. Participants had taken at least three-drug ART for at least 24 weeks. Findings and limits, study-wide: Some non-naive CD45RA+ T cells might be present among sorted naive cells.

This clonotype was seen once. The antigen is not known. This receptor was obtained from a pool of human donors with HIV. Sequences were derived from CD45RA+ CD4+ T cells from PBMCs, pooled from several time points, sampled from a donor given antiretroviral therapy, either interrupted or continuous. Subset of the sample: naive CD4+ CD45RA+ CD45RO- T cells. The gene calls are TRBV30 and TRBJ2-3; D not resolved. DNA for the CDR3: TGTGCCTGGAGTGTCCCACGGATGTCAGATACGCAGTATTTT. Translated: CAWSVPRMSDTQYF.